The 22 T cell receptor beta chains given below trace back to one sample, sequenced in a study of spatial heterogeneity in lung cancer. These receptors are not linked to any known antigen. Stated time point: sample taken at primary tumor resection. Study observations and caveats: Intratumoral expanded alpha and beta TCR counts were found to track tumor mutation counts.

One entry per CDR3 protein, called by TCRdb with MiXCR from the 5' RACE reads. The sample contains about 24,000 distinct CDR3 sequences, under 10% of which appear only once. The sample consisted of lung tumor tissue, taken at surgery. Receptors were obtained from a male donor with early-stage non-small cell lung cancer.

This clonotype was recorded at least ten times. This chain joins TRBV3-1 and TRBJ2-7, with 14 bases aligning to TRBD2. Germline-derived CDR1 and CDR2 are LGHDT and YNNKEL (reference sequence). The CDR3 extends over 17 amino acids. The ends lost 1 base at V and 3 bases at J; junction bases unmatched: 5. CDR3 amino acids: CASSQGTSGRPYYEQYF. CDR3 nucleotide sequence: TGTGCCAGCAGCCAAGGGACTAGCGGGAGGCCCTACTACGAGCAGTACTTC.

Ten or more counts support this clonotype. The rearrangement joins TRBV20-1 to TRBJ2-4; 9 nucleotides align to TRBD2. V shed 4 bases, J shed 8 bases, and the junction held 9 bases outside the gene matches. The CDR3 covers 14 residues. Germline V gene lookup returns CDR1 DFQATT and CDR2 SNEGSKA (reference sequence). CDR3 protein: CSATGGRGLDIQYF. CDR3 sequence (DNA): TGCAGTGCTACTGGCGGGAGGGGGCTAGACATTCAGTACTTC.

This chain links TRBV18 with TRBJ1-1, with D uncertain. The CDR3 consists of 12 residues. Trimming took 5 bases from V and 1 from J, leaving 5 bases between them. CDR1 is KGHSH and CDR2 is LQKENI in the germline V gene. The CDR3 loop is CASSTANTEAFF. In DNA, the CDR3 is TGTGCCAGCTCAACAGCGAACACTGAAGCTTTCTTT.

This clonotype was observed at least ten times. The CDR3 DNA reads TGCAGTGCTCCGAGACAGTTCACTGAAGCTTTCTTT. Its translation: CSAPRQFTEAFF. This chain connects TRBV20-1 to TRBJ1-1; possible D gene TRBD1, 5 bases. CDR1 and CDR2 from the germline V gene are DFQATT and SNEGSKA (reference sequence). The V gene lost 5 bases and the J gene lost 4 bases, with 11 bases spanning the gap. The CDR3 is 12 residues long.

This clonotype was observed at least ten times. The chain employs TRBV2 and TRBJ1-5, with a possible D match to TRBD1 (6 bases). V was pared by 2 bases and J by 3 bases, with 14 bases between. CDR1 and CDR2 from the germline V gene are SNHLY and FYNNEI. This CDR3 is 16 amino acids long. In DNA form, the CDR3 reads TGTGCCAGCAGTGAATATGGGGGGCGAAACAATCAGCCCCAGCATTTT. Protein product: CASSEYGGRNNQPQHF.

The table lists this clonotype with many counts. This chain links TRBV29-1 with TRBJ2-7; TRBD1 agrees at 11 bases. This CDR3 is built from 13 residues. Trimming took 6 bases from V and 2 from J; bases not matched to a gene: 3. CDR1 and CDR2 (germline): SQVTM, ANQGSEA. The CDR3 DNA is TGCAGCGTACGGACAGGGGGCACCTACGAGCAGTACTTC. It codes for CSVRTGGTYEQYF.

This clonotype has only a few counts. The V call is TRBV6-2 or TRBV6-3, the J call TRBJ2-7; 11 bases agree with TRBD1. The CDR3 is made up of 15 amino acids. Germline V gene lookup returns CDR1 MNHEY and CDR2 SVGEGT. After removal of 7 bases from V and 4 bases from J, the junction contained 9 bases not matched to a gene. The CDR3 DNA reads TGTGCCAGCAACCGACCCGGGACAGGGGGTTACGAGCAGTACTTC. Translated: CASNRPGTGGYEQYF.

This clonotype is medium-sized. The chain is built from TRBV20-1 and TRBJ2-7; 8 positions agree with TRBD2. The CDR3 is 14 residues long. Germline values: CDR1 DFQATT, CDR2 SNEGSKA (reference sequence). The V segment lost 4 bases and the J segment 7 bases; nucleotides outside the gene matches: 12. The CDR3, as DNA: TGCAGTGCTACACTTATAGCGGGACCGGGGGAGCAGTACTTC. Translation gives CSATLIAGPGEQYF.

There are a few counts of this clonotype. The gene calls are TRBV7-8 and TRBJ1-2; a possible D gene is TRBD1 (6 bases). This CDR3 is 13 amino acids long. Germline values: CDR1 SGHVS, CDR2 FQNEAQ. Trimming cost V 1 base and J 8 bases, with 11 bases left between them. CDR3 residues: CASSLERGRGYTF. The CDR3 bases are TGTGCCAGCAGCTTAGAACGGGGGCGAGGCTACACCTTC.

The table lists this clonotype with many counts. The chain joins TRBV28 to TRBJ2-1; 7 bases fit TRBD1. V was clipped by 9 bases and J by 3 bases; unmatched bases: 8. The germline gives CDR1 MDHEN, CDR2 SYDVKM. This CDR3 contains 14 residues. CDR3 residues: CASFRQGVYNEQFF. The CDR3 DNA reads as TGTGCCAGTTTTCGACAGGGTGTCTACAATGAGCAGTTCTTC.

This clonotype has ten or more counts. This chain joins TRBV11-2 and TRBJ1-1; D perhaps matches TRBD1 (5 bases). This CDR3 comprises 13 residues. V dropped 4 bases and J dropped 4 bases, with 10 bases sitting between them. The germline V gene has CDR1 SGHAT and CDR2 FQNNGV. For the CDR3, the DNA is TGTGCCAGCAGCTCGGGGCCCCTCACTGAAGCTTTCTTT. This gives the protein CASSSGPLTEAFF.

This clonotype was counted ten times or more. The chain is built from TRBV7-9 and TRBJ1-6, with unresolved D. Germline assignment: CDR1 SEHNR and CDR2 FQNEAQ (reference sequence). There are 14 residues in the CDR3. Trimming pared 5 bases from V and 4 bases from J, leaving 9 bases between. CDR3 region: CASSAGRYNSPLHF. The CDR3 DNA follows: TGTGCCAGCAGCGCCGGACGGTATAATTCACCCCTCCACTTT.

This clonotype was detected many times. The chain uses TRBV11-3 and TRBJ2-2, with 10 bases matching TRBD1. The trim removed 5 bases at V and 3 bases at J, leaving 3 bases unmatched. The CDR3 extends over 15 amino acids. Looked up from germline, CDR1 is SGHNT and CDR2 is YENEEA. For the CDR3, the DNA is TGTGCCAGCAGCCCGGGACAGGGGTACACCGGGGAGCTGTTTTTT. It encodes CASSPGQGYTGELFF.

This clonotype appeared many times. The chain couples TRBV10-3 to TRBJ2-3; the D gene is possibly TRBD2 (6 bases). CDR1 and CDR2 from the germline V gene are ENHRY and SYGVKD. V gave up 9 bases and J gave up 3 bases, with 16 bases separating them. This CDR3 has 14 amino acids. DNA of the CDR3: TGTGCCATATCACCCGGGACTGGAACAGATACGCAGTATTTT. This gives the protein CAISPGTGTDTQYF.

This clonotype was picked up many times. The chain is built from TRBV6-6 and TRBJ2-3, with 10 bases matching TRBD1. The CDR3 spans 15 residues. The V gene's germline CDR1 is MNHNY and CDR2 SVGAGI (reference sequence). The ends lost 5 bases at V and 0 bases at J; junction bases unmatched: 2. CDR3 coding DNA: TGTGCCAGCAGTCGACAGGGGGCTAGCACAGATACGCAGTATTTT. Translating gives CASSRQGASTDTQYF.

This clonotype was seen a few times. The rearrangement links TRBV7-2 to TRBJ2-1, with D possibly matching TRBD1 (7 bases). Between the trimmed V and J ends, which lost 6 bases and 0 bases, there was a span of 12 bases. Looked up from germline, CDR1 is SGHTA and CDR2 is FQGNSA. The CDR3 contains 15 residues. The CDR3 DNA follows: TGTGCCAGCAGGGCAGGGGGGAGCTCCTACAATGAGCAGTTCTTC. Translation gives CASRAGGSSYNEQFF. The full variable domain, rest sourced from reference TRBV7-2 and TRBJ2-1, is GAGVSQSPSNKVTEKGKDVELRCDPISGHTALYWYRQSLGQGLEFLIYFQGNSAPDKSGLPSDRFSAERTGGSVSTLTIQRTQQEDSAVYLCASRAGGSSYNEQFFGPGTRLTVL.

This clonotype was seen many times. This chain uses TRBV6-2 or TRBV6-3 with TRBJ1-1; maybe TRBD1 (6 bases). The ends were cut back, 4 bases at V and 5 bases at J, with 14 bases in the middle. This CDR3 region has 14 residues. Germline CDR1 reads MNHEY; CDR2 reads SVGEGT. DNA of the CDR3: TGTGCCAGCAGTTGGATACAGGGCAGGACTGAAGCTTTCTTT. Protein product: CASSWIQGRTEAFF.

This clonotype was picked up a small number of times. The V gene is TRBV3-1, the J gene TRBJ2-6; D is possibly TRBD2 (5 bases). Germline assignment: CDR1 LGHDT and CDR2 YNNKEL (reference sequence). The V end lost 2 bases, the J end lost 10 bases, and 15 bases lay between the germline ends. This CDR3 is built from 15 residues. The CDR3 DNA is TGTGCCAGCAGCCAAACGGGGAGCCGAGGAAACGTCCTGACTTTC. Encoded protein: CASSQTGSRGNVLTF.

In this sample, this clonotype turned up many times. J is TRBJ1-1 and V is TRBV7-6; a weak D match, TRBD1 (5 bases). Germline CDR1 reads SGHVS; CDR2 reads FNYEAQ. Trimming left V 5 bases short and J 4 bases short, with 11 bases between. This CDR3 has 13 amino acids. CDR3 sequence reads: CASSRQGATEAFF. Here the CDR3 DNA reads TGTGCCAGCAGCCGGCAGGGTGCCACTGAAGCTTTCTTT.

A few counts support this clonotype. This chain uses TRBV12-3 or TRBV12-4 with TRBJ1-5; D may be TRBD1 (5 bases). Trimming left V 4 bases short and J 3 bases short, with 13 bases between. The CDR3 runs to 15 residues. The CDR3 sequence is CASSSQTAPNQPQHF. CDR3 coding DNA: TGTGCCAGCAGTTCGCAGACAGCACCCAATCAGCCCCAGCATTTT.

V gene TRBV6-2 or TRBV6-3 combines with J gene TRBJ2-4, with 10 bases aligning to TRBD1. In germline, CDR1 is MNHEY, CDR2 SVGEGT. V lost 0 bases to trimming and J lost 0 bases; unmatched junction nucleotides: 5. This CDR3 has 18 amino acids. The CDR3 protein is CASSYSWDRGLAKNIQYF. CDR3 nucleotide sequence: TGTGCCAGCAGTTACTCGTGGGACAGGGGACTAGCCAAAAACATTCAGTACTTC.

This clonotype was seen many times. This rearrangement joins TRBV7-9 to TRBJ2-7; D remains ambiguous. The germline gives CDR1 SEHNR, CDR2 FQNEAQ (reference sequence). This CDR3 has 15 amino acids. V was cut by 5 bases and J by 0 bases, with 14 bases left in between. The CDR3: CASSIASSGSYEQYF. The CDR3 coding sequence is TGTGCCAGCAGCATTGCGTCGTCCGGCTCCTACGAGCAGTACTTC.